Following are 30 T cell receptor beta chains from one sample sequenced in a study of CD8+CD57+ T cells in acquired aplastic anemia. It was patients with CD8+CD57+ cell expansion by flow cytometry who were chosen for sequencing. The template used for profiling TCR beta VDJ and CDR3 was genomic DNA. TCRdb independently ran MiXCR on the reads; one entry per CDR3 protein. The table includes some 200,000 distinct CDR3 sequences, under 55% detected once. Sequenced input: sorted CD4+, CD8+, or CD8+CD57+ T cells (not recorded which) from PBMCs. The receptors originated from a human donor with aplastic anemia.

This clonotype occurred many times. The chain joins TRBV5-1 to TRBJ2-7, with 8 positions matching TRBD1. The CDR3 totals 15 residues. V shed 4 bases and J 3 bases; nucleotides not matched to a gene: 9. Germline CDR1 SGHRS, CDR2 YFSETQ. CDR3 sequence reads: CASSPASTGGYEQYF. CDR3 in DNA: TGCGCCAGCAGCCCAGCCTCAACAGGGGGCTACGAGCAGTACTTC.

This chain uses TRBV6-5 with TRBJ1-2; D possibly corresponds to TRBD1 (5 bases). Trimming pared 5 bases from V and 7 bases from J, leaving 17 bases between. The CDR3 runs 14 residues. Germline V gene data show CDR1 as MNHEY and CDR2 as SVGAGI. The CDR3 loop reads CASSKQDTLSGYTF. The CDR3 DNA reads TGTGCCAGCAGTAAACAGGATACATTGAGTGGCTACACCTTC.

Remarks on this clonotype: The junction departs from germline at one end; a sequencing error may be responsible. V and J are TRBV12-3 or TRBV12-4 and TRBJ2-7; the D call may be TRBD1 or TRBD2 (6 bases each). The CDR3 loop spans 15 amino acids. The CDR3 region is CASSFGGPNTGELYF. The CDR3 DNA sequence: TGTGCCAGCAGTTTCGGGGGCCCGAACACCGGGGAGCTGTACTTC.

The chain is built from TRBV9 and TRBJ1-5, with unresolved D. Per germline, CDR1 SGDLS and CDR2 YYNGEE. With 5 bases removed from V and 0 bases from J, the gap between germline ends came to 15 bases. The CDR3 runs 16 residues. The CDR3 sequence is CASRGGRTYSNQPQHF. The CDR3 nucleotides read TGTGCCAGCAGAGGCGGTAGGACTTATAGCAATCAGCCCCAGCATTTT.

The CDR3 sequence is CASNPQAGYNYGYTF. Written as DNA, the CDR3 is TGTGCCAGCAATCCCCAAGCGGGGTATAACTATGGCTACACCTTC. This chain links TRBV6-1 with TRBJ1-2; D is ambiguous. CDR1 and CDR2 from the germline V gene are MNHNS and SASEGT. Trimming removed 7 bases from V and 1 base from J, with 16 bases in between. The CDR3 covers 15 residues.

This clonotype has ten or more counts. This chain uses TRBV2 with TRBJ2-5; tentatively, D is TRBD1 or TRBD2 (6 bases each). The CDR3 length is 16 residues. Per the germline V gene, CDR1 is SNHLY and CDR2 is FYNNEI. V was trimmed by 5 bases and J by 5 bases, leaving 21 bases between them. DNA for the CDR3: TGTGCCAGCAGTCCAGAGAGGGGGTCTAGCGTGGAGACCCAGTACTTC. Its translation is CASSPERGSSVETQYF.

The CDR3 DNA follows: TGTGCCAGCAGTTCCCCCCAGGGGGCGACGAAAAAACTGTTTTTT. It yields the protein CASSSPQGATKKLFF. This sequence joins TRBV2 and TRBJ1-4, with 8 bases identical to TRBD1. The CDR3 runs 15 residues. CDR1 and CDR2 (germline): SNHLY, FYNNEI. The J segment lost 9 bases and the V segment lost 5 bases, leaving 11 bases of the junction unmatched.

On this clonotype: One end of the junction does not line up with germline, which may come from a read error. The gene calls are TRBV3-1 and TRBJ2-4; 11 nucleotides match TRBD2. There are 14 residues in the CDR3. Germline V gives CDR1 LGHDT, CDR2 YNNKEL (reference sequence). The CDR3 is CASSQESSGGPRDF. CDR3 DNA: TGTGCCAGCAGCCAAGAGTCTAGCGGGGGGCCTCGGGACTTC. The variable domain in full, with the rest retrieved from reference TRBV3-1 and TRBJ2-4, is DTAVSQTPKYLVTQMGNDKSIKCEQNLGHDTMYWYKQDSKKFLKIMFSYNNKELIINETVPNRFSPKSPDKAHLNLHINSLELGDSAVYFCASSQESSGGPRDFGAGTRLSVL.

This clonotype was counted a few times. This chain uses TRBV19 with TRBJ1-2, with 8 bases matching TRBD1. This CDR3 contains 12 residues. Germline trimming cut 5 bases from V and 7 bases from J; bases unmatched to any gene: 3. CDR1 and CDR2 (germline): LNHDA, SQIVND (reference sequence). DNA of the CDR3: TGTGCCAGTAGTCAACAGGGGGGTGGCTACACCTTC. It is translated as CASSQQGGGYTF.

The chain couples TRBV7-3 to TRBJ1-2; D unclear. The V end lost 1 base, the J end lost 3 bases, and 12 bases lay between the germline ends. The germline V gene encodes CDR1 SGHTA and CDR2 FQGTGA. The CDR3 is 15 residues long. The CDR3 region has the DNA TGTGCCAGCAGCTTAAGGACTAGCGGGGACTATGGCTACACCTTC. It codes for CASSLRTSGDYGYTF. The variable domain in full, with the rest retrieved from reference TRBV7-3 and TRBJ1-2, is GAGVSQTPSNKVTEKGKYVELRCDPISGHTALYWYRQSLGQGPEFLIYFQGTGAADDSGLPNDRFFAVRPEGSVSTLKIQRTERGDSAVYLCASSLRTSGDYGYTFGSGTRLTVV.

There are many counts of this clonotype. This chain links TRBV6-5 with TRBJ1-6; possibly TRBD1 for D (6 bases). V shed 2 bases and J shed 10 bases, with 27 bases lying between them. Germline CDR1 reads MNHEY; CDR2 reads SVGAGI. The CDR3 is 19 amino acids. The CDR3: CASSYLGTTGRGVSSPLHF. The CDR3 DNA is TGTGCCAGCAGTTACCTCGGGACTACAGGGAGAGGAGTATCCTCACCCCTCCACTTT.

This clonotype was observed many times. The rearrangement joins TRBV25-1 to TRBJ2-2; 10 bases align to TRBD1. CDR1 and CDR2 from the germline V gene are MGHDK and SYGVNS. J gave up 2 bases and V 6 bases, and 3 bases lay outside the gene matches. The CDR3 has 15 amino acids. This CDR3 is CASRGTGENTGELFF. The CDR3 DNA follows: TGTGCCAGCAGGGGGACAGGGGAAAACACCGGGGAGCTGTTTTTT.

This clonotype was detected many times. V is TRBV20-1 and J is TRBJ1-5; D possibly corresponds to TRBD1 (6 bases). Trimming removed 5 bases at V and 4 bases at J, with 15 bases between. Germline lookup yields CDR1 DFQATT and CDR2 SNEGSKA (reference sequence). This CDR3 has 14 amino acids. The CDR3 loop reads CSASLGGQNQPQHF. In nucleotides, the CDR3 is TGCAGTGCTTCCCTGGGGGGACAAAATCAGCCCCAGCATTTT.

Note on this clonotype: The junction departs from germline at one end; a sequencing error may be responsible. The chain combines TRBV12-3 or TRBV12-4 with TRBJ2-7, with D maybe TRBD2 (6 bases). The CDR3 extends over 11 amino acids. In DNA form, the CDR3 reads TGTGTCAGCAAGCGGGCCTCCGAGCAGTACTTC. Encoded protein: CVSKRASEQYF.

This clonotype was observed a handful of times. V is TRBV10-2 and J is TRBJ1-1; D remains unclear. Germline V lookup: CDR1 WSHSY, CDR2 SAAADI. The CDR3 is 14 amino acids. The ends were cut back, 7 bases at V and 5 bases at J, with 17 bases in the middle. CDR3: CASKGALGETEAFF. CDR3 coding DNA: TGCGCCAGCAAGGGAGCCCTCGGGGAGACTGAAGCTTTCTTT.

J is TRBJ1-5 and V is TRBV6-6, with 7 bases that match TRBD1. The CDR3 extends over 14 amino acids. CDR1 MNHNY and CDR2 SVGAGI come from the germline V gene (reference sequence). After removal of 8 bases from V and 5 bases from J, the junction contained 9 bases not matched to a gene. The CDR3 protein is CASSPQTGDQPQHF. The CDR3 region has the DNA TGTGCCAGCTCACCACAAACAGGGGATCAGCCCCAGCATTTT.

This clonotype was recorded at least ten times. The CDR3 bases are TGTGCCAGCAGCCTACCAGGAGGGACCCAGTACTTC. The encoded protein is CASSLPGGTQYF. V and J are TRBV7-3 and TRBJ2-5, with TRBD2 as a possible D gene (5 bases). Germline CDR1 reads SGHTA; CDR2 reads FQGTGA. Trimming pared 5 bases from V and 7 bases from J, leaving 11 bases between. The CDR3 is 12 amino acids.

The gene calls are TRBV6-2 or TRBV6-3 and TRBJ1-1; 7 positions match TRBD1. With 2 bases clipped from V and 0 bases from J, the junction kept 18 bases outside the gene matches. Germline V gene lookup returns CDR1 MNHEY and CDR2 SVGEGT. The CDR3 is 20 residues long. CDR3 in DNA: TGTGCCAGCAGTTACCCTGGGGGGGGGAGGGGGCAGAGATTGAACACTGAAGCTTTCTTT. Its translation is CASSYPGGGRGQRLNTEAFF.

With respect to this clonotype: A much larger clone sits a single nucleotide away, making a read error possible. It is likely a read error, because the conserved phenylalanine at the end of the CDR3 is missing. This CDR3 reads CASTRGGNYGYTL. CDR3 nucleotides: TGTGCCAGTACCCGGGGGGGGAACTATGGCTACACCCTC. This chain links TRBV29-1 with TRBJ1-2, with TRBD1 as a possible D gene (5 bases). The CDR3 totals 13 residues. Germline lookup yields CDR1 SQVTM and CDR2 ANQGSEA.

This chain links TRBV15 with TRBJ2-5; D is unclear. There are 15 residues in the CDR3. CDR1 LNHNV and CDR2 YYDKDF come from the germline V gene (reference sequence). The V gene lost 0 bases and the J gene lost 5 bases, with 13 bases spanning the gap. The CDR3 DNA reads TGTGCCACCAGCAGAGATAAATCCTTTGGGGAGACCCAGTACTTC. Translation: CATSRDKSFGETQYF.

The V call is TRBV10-3, the J call TRBJ2-7; possibly TRBD2 for D (5 bases). The CDR3 is 13 residues long. The V and J ends lost 6 bases and 6 bases respectively, with 15 bases between them. Germline lookup yields CDR1 ENHRY and CDR2 SYGVKD. CDR3 DNA sequence: TGTGCCATCAGCGAACCGACTAAAACCGAGCAGTACTTC. This gives the protein CAISEPTKTEQYF.

In the case of this clonotype: This may be a read error, as it is one base from a much larger clone. The rearrangement joins TRBV5-1 to TRBJ1-1; TRBD1 aligns across 8 bases. The germline gives CDR1 SGHRS, CDR2 YFSETQ. The CDR3 spans 17 residues. DNA of the CDR3: TGCGCCAGCAGCTTGGCTTACAGGGGGGGAAGGAACACTGAAGCTTCCTTT. Amino acid sequence: CASSLAYRGGRNTEASF.

This clonotype came up once. The rearrangement uses TRBV7-9 and TRBJ2-5; weak D call: TRBD1 (6 bases). The CDR3 loop spans 13 amino acids. Trimming took 9 bases from V and 5 from J, leaving 16 bases between them. Germline V gene sequence: CDR1 SEHNR, CDR2 FQNEAQ (reference sequence). CDR3 protein: CASHWDISETQYF. Written as DNA, the CDR3 is TGTGCCAGTCATTGGGACATCTCTGAGACCCAGTACTTC. Using reference TRBV7-9 and TRBJ2-5 for the parts outside the CDR3, the full variable domain is DTGVSQNPRHKITKRGQNVTFRCDPISEHNRLYWYRQTLGQGPEFLTYFQNEAQLEKSRLLSDRFSAERPKGSFSTLEIQRTEQGDSAMYLCASHWDISETQYFGPGTRLLVL.

This chain's CDR3 is CASSSISAGSPLHF. The CDR3 nucleotides are TGTGCCAGTAGCTCCATCAGTGCCGGGTCACCCCTCCACTTT. The rearrangement uses TRBV19 and TRBJ1-6; D not certain. Germline assignment: CDR1 LNHDA and CDR2 SQIVND (reference sequence). This CDR3 comprises 14 residues. V lost 6 bases and J 10 bases, leaving 16 bases between the germline ends.

Turning to this clonotype: At one end the junction does not follow the germline gene, possibly because of a read error. This rearrangement joins TRBV7-3 to TRBJ2-7; D ambiguous. CDR1 and CDR2 from the germline V gene are SGHTA and FQGTGA. The CDR3 runs to 13 residues. CDR3 protein: CASSQDESYEQYF. The CDR3 bases are TGCGCCAGCAGCCAAGATGAGAGTTACGAGCAGTACTTC.

This clonotype was seen at least ten times. The CDR3 loop is CASSLGDRNYGYTF. The CDR3 nucleotides read TGTGCCAGCAGCTTGGGGGACAGGAACTATGGCTACACCTTC. The chain employs TRBV5-6 and TRBJ1-2; the match to TRBD1 covers 8 bases. CDR3 length equals 14 residues. Per germline, CDR1 SGHDT and CDR2 YYEEEE. After removal of 0 bases from V and 2 bases from J, the junction contained 0 bases not matched to a gene.

This chain links TRBV7-2 with TRBJ2-3; D not resolved. CDR1 is SGHTA and CDR2 is FQGNSA in the germline V gene. The CDR3 spans 17 residues. Trimming pared 5 bases from V and 2 bases from J, leaving 20 bases between. CDR3 residues: CASSLLRSLGTTDTQYF. For the CDR3, the DNA is TGTGCCAGCAGCCTCCTCAGGTCCCTGGGCACCACAGATACGCAGTATTTT.

At least ten counts were recorded for this clonotype. The chain uses TRBV19 and TRBJ1-5; D not certain. Germline CDR1 LNHDA, CDR2 SQIVND (reference sequence). This CDR3 is 15 amino acids long. Deletions cut 0 bases from V and 5 bases from J, with 11 bases between. In DNA, the CDR3 is TGTGCCAGTAGTATAGACCGGGTTCAAGATCAGCCCCAGCATTTT. It is translated as CASSIDRVQDQPQHF.

This chain uses TRBV29-1 with TRBJ1-5, with 11 bases lining up with TRBD1. CDR1 is SQVTM and CDR2 is ANQGSEA in the germline V gene. The CDR3 covers 14 residues. The junction had 7 bases not matched to a gene; V was cut back by 6 bases and J by 6 bases. The CDR3 reads CSVRDRGFGQPQHF. CDR3 nucleotides: TGCAGCGTAAGGGACAGGGGGTTTGGTCAGCCCCAGCATTTT. The entire variable domain, with the rest obtained from reference TRBV29-1 and TRBJ1-5, is as follows: SAVISQKPSRDICQRGTSLTIQCQVDSQVTMMFWYRQQPGQSLTLIATANQGSEATYESGFVIDKFPISRPNLTFSTLTVSNMSPEDSSIYLCSVRDRGFGQPQHFGDGTRLSIL.

This chain joins TRBV5-6 and TRBJ2-7, with D possibly TRBD1 on 6 matching bases. Trimming took 4 bases from V and 3 from J, leaving 11 bases between them. CDR1 and CDR2 from the germline V gene are SGHDT and YYEEEE. CDR3 size: 13 residues. The CDR3 is CASSETGRYEQYF. The CDR3 bases are TGTGCCAGCAGCGAGACAGGCCGCTACGAGCAGTACTTC.